The 16 T cell receptor beta chains below come from one sample, sequenced in a study of blood T cell repertoires in COVID-19. Generated by immunoSEQ multiplex PCR, the TCRdb table keeps only in-frame clones and is missing some. The top ten hold roughly 4.5% of the sample, which has tens of thousands of clones, roughly 84% seen once. Source material: peripheral blood. These receptors came from a man older than 75 with active COVID-19.

V gene TRBV9 combines with J gene TRBJ2-1, with TRBD2 as a possible D gene (6 bases). CDR1 SGDLS and CDR2 YYNGEE come from the germline V gene. V gave up 4 bases and J gave up 0 bases, with 14 bases separating them. This CDR3 comprises 16 residues. The CDR3 DNA reads as TGTGCCAGCAGCTCGGGACTGCTTAGCTCCTACAATGAGCAGTTCTTC. Translation gives CASSSGLLSSYNEQFF.

This clone was seen once. This sequence joins TRBV7-9 and TRBJ2-1, with TRBD2 matching 8 bases. The CDR3 runs to 15 residues. The V gene end was trimmed by 2 bases and the J gene end by 8 bases; junction bases not matched to a gene: 8. Germline-derived CDR1 and CDR2 are SEHNR and FQNEAQ (reference sequence). The CDR3 DNA sequence: TGTGCCAGCAGCTTAAGTAGCGGGATTTGGGATGAGCAGTTCTTC. Its protein is CASSLSSGIWDEQFF.

The chain is built from TRBV6-5 and TRBJ1-5; unclear D gene. CDR1 is MNHEY and CDR2 is SVGAGI in the germline V gene. The germline V and J ends were trimmed by 5 bases and 6 bases, with 5 bases remaining between them. There are 11 residues in the CDR3. The CDR3: CASSLSQPQHF. The CDR3 region has the DNA TGTGCCAGCAGTCTTTCTCAGCCCCAGCATTTT.

The J gene is TRBJ1-4, the V gene TRBV7-9; D is perhaps TRBD1 (5 bases). The CDR3 totals 14 residues. The germline V gene has CDR1 SEHNR and CDR2 FQNEAQ (reference sequence). V dropped 5 bases and J dropped 2 bases, with 9 bases sitting between them. The CDR3: CASSPDSTNEKLFF. The CDR3 nucleotides read TGTGCCAGCAGCCCTGACAGTACTAATGAAAAACTGTTTTTT.

Only a few counts were recorded for this clone. This chain connects TRBV6-6 to TRBJ2-7; perhaps TRBD2 as D (5 bases). The length of the CDR3 is 14 residues. V shed 2 bases and J shed 1 base, with 9 bases lying between them. CDR1 is MNHNY and CDR2 is SVGAGI in the germline V gene (reference sequence). The CDR3: CASSYAGKSYEQYF. CDR3 bases: TGTGCCAGCAGTTACGCCGGGAAATCCTACGAGCAGTACTTC.

This chain joins TRBV27 and TRBJ2-1; D is uncertain. Germline assignment: CDR1 MNHEY and CDR2 SMNVEV (reference sequence). The CDR3 contains 16 residues. Trimming pared 4 bases from V and 1 base from J, leaving 14 bases between. The CDR3 DNA reads as TGTGCCAGCAGTTCGGGTAGTGTTCATTCCTACAATGAGCAGTTCTTC. This encodes CASSSGSVHSYNEQFF.

The chain has TRBV10-3 and TRBJ1-2, with D unclear. The CDR3 has 13 amino acids. Germline lookup yields CDR1 ENHRY and CDR2 SYGVKD. V lost 4 bases and J lost 3, with 9 bases in between. CDR3 coding DNA: TGTGCCATCAGTGGAGGCGGCTACTATGGCTACACCTTC. Translating it yields CAISGGGYYGYTF.

The CDR3 DNA is TGCGCCAGCAGCCAGACGGGCGGGACCGGGACTAGCGGACCGCGGACCACATACAATGAGCAGTTCTTC. As protein: CASSQTGGTGTSGPRTTYNEQFF. The chain has TRBV5-1 and TRBJ2-1, with 11 bases matching TRBD2. V shed 4 bases and J 4 bases; nucleotides not matched to a gene: 28. In germline, CDR1 is SGHRS, CDR2 YFSETQ. CDR3 length: 23 amino acids. Using reference TRBV5-1 and TRBJ2-1 for the parts outside the CDR3, the full variable domain is KAGVTQTPRYLIKTRGQQVTLSCSPISGHRSVSWYQQTPGQGLQFLFEYFSETQRNKGNFPGRFSGRQFSNSRSEMNVSTLELGDSALYLCASSQTGGTGTSGPRTTYNEQFFGPGTRLTVL.

The CDR3 DNA sequence: TGCGCCAGCAGCTGGACTAGCGGGACCCCGGCCGAGCAGTTCTTC. Protein sequence: CASSWTSGTPAEQFF. V and J are TRBV5-1 and TRBJ2-1; 12 bases are a match to TRBD2. Trimming at V came to 3 bases and at J to 10 bases, leaving 8 bases not matched to a gene. The CDR3 is 15 amino acids. Germline V lookup: CDR1 SGHRS, CDR2 YFSETQ. Full variable domain (rest looked up from reference TRBV5-1 and TRBJ2-1): KAGVTQTPRYLIKTRGQQVTLSCSPISGHRSVSWYQQTPGQGLQFLFEYFSETQRNKGNFPGRFSGRQFSNSRSEMNVSTLELGDSALYLCASSWTSGTPAEQFFGPGTRLTVL.

The V call is TRBV28, the J call TRBJ1-5, with 11 bases matching TRBD1. Germline V gives CDR1 MDHEN, CDR2 SYDVKM. The CDR3 spans 15 residues. V lost 5 bases and J lost 6; bases outside the gene matches: 6. In DNA form, the CDR3 reads TGTGCCAGCAGTCCCAGGACAGGGGGCCTTCAGCCCCAGCATTTT. It encodes CASSPRTGGLQPQHF. The variable domain in full, with the rest retrieved from reference TRBV28 and TRBJ1-5, is DVKVTQSSRYLVKRTGEKVFLECVQDMDHENMFWYRQDPGLGLRLIYFSYDVKMKEKGDIPEGYSVSREKKERFSLILESASTNQTSMYLCASSPRTGGLQPQHFGDGTRLSIL.

The J gene is TRBJ1-5, the V gene TRBV19; D gene unclear. The V end lost 5 bases, the J end lost 2 bases, and 7 bases lay between the germline ends. Germline CDR1 LNHDA, CDR2 SQIVND (reference sequence). This CDR3 has 13 amino acids. CDR3 nucleotide sequence: TGTGCCAGTAGTGGCTTTGGCAATCAGCCCCAGCATTTT. Protein sequence: CASSGFGNQPQHF.

The gene calls are TRBV9 and TRBJ2-1; 12 bases map to TRBD2. CDR1 is SGDLS and CDR2 is YYNGEE in the germline V gene. The CDR3 runs 17 residues. The V and J ends lost 4 bases and 2 bases, in that order; junction bases with no gene match: 7. This CDR3 is CASSLGTSGPTYNEQFF. CDR3 coding DNA: TGTGCCAGCAGCTTGGGGACTAGCGGGCCGACCTACAATGAGCAGTTCTTC. The variable domain in full, with the rest retrieved from reference TRBV9 and TRBJ2-1, is DSGVTQTPKHLITATGQRVTLRCSPRSGDLSVYWYQQSLDQGLQFLIQYYNGEERAKGNILERFSAQQFPDLHSELNLSSLELGDSALYFCASSLGTSGPTYNEQFFGPGTRLTVL.

The chain uses TRBV6-2 or TRBV6-3 and TRBJ1-4, with D hard to call. This CDR3 is built from 15 residues. The germline V and J ends were trimmed by 6 bases and 0 bases, with 11 bases remaining between them. Germline CDR1 and CDR2: MNHEY and SVGEGT. CDR3 in amino acids: CASSHSPATNEKLFF. CDR3 in DNA: TGTGCCAGCAGCCACAGCCCTGCAACTAATGAAAAACTGTTTTTT.

The chain links TRBV6-2 or TRBV6-3 to TRBJ2-7; 8 nucleotides match TRBD2. CDR3 length: 14 amino acids. In germline, CDR1 is MNHEY, CDR2 SVGEGT. Germline trimming cut 6 bases from V and 1 base from J; bases unmatched to any gene: 5. The CDR3 loop is CASSLAGLSYEQYF. CDR3 DNA sequence: TGTGCCAGCAGCTTAGCGGGACTGTCCTACGAGCAGTACTTC.

This clone was recorded once. CDR3 sequence (DNA): TGTGCCAGCAGCCTCTCCGGGACAGTGAACACTGAAGCTTTCTTT. Amino acid sequence: CASSLSGTVNTEAFF. The chain employs TRBV7-9 and TRBJ1-1; TRBD1 matches at 7 bases. Germline CDR1 is SEHNR and CDR2 is FQNEAQ (reference sequence). The CDR3 consists of 15 residues. V shed 5 bases, J shed 0 bases, and the junction held 6 bases outside the gene matches.

The chain employs TRBV10-3 and TRBJ2-1; 7 bases line up with TRBD2. With V trimmed by 0 bases and J by 4 bases, 9 bases remained unmatched. This CDR3 comprises 17 residues. Germline V gene data show CDR1 as ENHRY and CDR2 as SYGVKD. The CDR3 sequence: CAISESIWEGGYNEQFF. The DNA of the CDR3 is TGTGCCATCAGTGAGTCGATTTGGGAGGGTGGATACAATGAGCAGTTCTTC.